The T cell receptor (beta chain) described here comes from a study of long-term antiretroviral therapy in people with HIV. This CDR3 is 15 amino acids long. The V gene end was trimmed by 5 bases and the J gene end by 6 bases; junction bases not matched to a gene: 13. In germline, CDR1 is MNHEY, CDR2 SMNVEV (reference sequence). The run of the v3.0 immunoSEQ assay was at survey level. Profiling relied on immunoSEQ multiplex PCR, and the TCRdb table lists in-frame clones only, not all of them. The sample has 15,000 to 20,000 clones; just over 90% are singletons. United States facilities provided treatment to all participants with HIV.

The chain employs TRBV27 and TRBJ2-7, with 7 bases that match TRBD1. Specimen: unsorted PBMCs, collected 0.6 years after starting antiretroviral therapy. The sequence was collected from a middle-aged woman with HIV. The CDR3 coding sequence is TGTGCCAGCAGTCCCTCCTGGACAGGTATGTCCGAGCAGTACTTC. As protein: CASSPSWTGMSEQYF.